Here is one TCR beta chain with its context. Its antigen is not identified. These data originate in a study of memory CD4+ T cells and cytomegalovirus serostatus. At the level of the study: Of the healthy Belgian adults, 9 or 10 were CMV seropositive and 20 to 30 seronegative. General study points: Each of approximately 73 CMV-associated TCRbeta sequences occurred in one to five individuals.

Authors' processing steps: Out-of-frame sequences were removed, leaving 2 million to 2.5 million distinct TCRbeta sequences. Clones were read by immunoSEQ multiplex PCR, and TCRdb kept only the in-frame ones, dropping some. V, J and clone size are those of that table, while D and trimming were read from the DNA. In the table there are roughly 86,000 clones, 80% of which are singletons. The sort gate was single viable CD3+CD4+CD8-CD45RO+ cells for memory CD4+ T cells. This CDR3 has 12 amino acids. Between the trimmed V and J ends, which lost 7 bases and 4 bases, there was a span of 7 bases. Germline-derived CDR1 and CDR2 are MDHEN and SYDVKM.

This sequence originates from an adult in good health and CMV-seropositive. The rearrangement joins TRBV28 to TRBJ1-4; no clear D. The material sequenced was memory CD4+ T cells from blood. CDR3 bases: TGTGCCAGCAAAGTCGTTAATGAAAAACTGTTTTTT. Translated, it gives CASKVVNEKLFF.